These T cell receptor beta chains were read from a single sample in a study of blood T cell repertoires in COVID-19. Data came from immunoSEQ multiplex PCR; TCRdb stores just in-frame clones and leaves some out. In the table there are some 380,000 clones, 88% of which are singletons. The sample consisted of PBMCs or T cells enriched from blood (not recorded which). The receptors were sampled from a middle-aged woman with acute COVID-19. CDR3s include the opening cysteine and the closing phenylalanine or tryptophan. Each record gives: V gene, J gene, CDR3 length, D gene, clone size, CDR3 protein, CDR3 DNA. D genes are given only for firm matches. Rows give clone size only sometimes, using once, few, many, or a class for an expanded clone.

>TRBV7-9|TRBJ2-7|16|TRBD2|.
CASSLSKRGRGYEQYF
TGTGCCAGCAGCTTAAGCAAGCGGGGGCGCGGATACGAGCAGTACTTC
>TRBV5-4|TRBJ1-2|13|TRBD1|.
CASRDRANYGYTF
TGTGCCAGCAGGGACAGGGCCAACTATGGCTACACCTTC
>TRBV6-1|TRBJ1-1|19|TRBD1|.
CASSAYTGTGGAVNTEAFF
TGTGCCAGCAGTGCTTACACCGGGACAGGGGGCGCCGTGAACACTGAAGCTTTCTTT
>TRBV20-1|TRBJ2-1|14|TRBD1|few
CSASEDRGQGEQFF
TGCAGTGCTAGTGAGGACAGGGGGCAGGGCGAGCAGTTCTTC
>TRBV7-9|TRBJ1-1|16|TRBD1|.
CASSHPYRQGSTEAFF
TGTGCCAGCAGCCATCCTTACCGACAGGGTAGCACTGAAGCTTTCTTT
>TRBV27|TRBJ2-1|16|.|.
CASSSYRPSSYNEQFF
TGTGCCAGCAGTTCTTACAGGCCGAGTAGCTACAATGAGCAGTTCTTC
>TRBV15|TRBJ2-3|13|.|.
CATSRAGLDTQYF
TGTGCCACCAGCAGGGCGGGACTAGATACGCAGTATTTT
>TRBV7-9|TRBJ2-1|15|TRBD2|.
CASSAGLAGADEQFF
TGTGCCAGCAGCGCAGGACTAGCGGGGGCGGATGAGCAGTTCTTC
>TRBV5-4|TRBJ1-2|12|.|.
CASGDIPYGYTF
TGTGCCAGCGGCGACATCCCCTATGGCTACACCTTC
>TRBV10-2|TRBJ2-2|12|.|.
CASRRQNGELFF
TGCGCCAGCAGAAGACAGAACGGGGAGCTGTTTTTT